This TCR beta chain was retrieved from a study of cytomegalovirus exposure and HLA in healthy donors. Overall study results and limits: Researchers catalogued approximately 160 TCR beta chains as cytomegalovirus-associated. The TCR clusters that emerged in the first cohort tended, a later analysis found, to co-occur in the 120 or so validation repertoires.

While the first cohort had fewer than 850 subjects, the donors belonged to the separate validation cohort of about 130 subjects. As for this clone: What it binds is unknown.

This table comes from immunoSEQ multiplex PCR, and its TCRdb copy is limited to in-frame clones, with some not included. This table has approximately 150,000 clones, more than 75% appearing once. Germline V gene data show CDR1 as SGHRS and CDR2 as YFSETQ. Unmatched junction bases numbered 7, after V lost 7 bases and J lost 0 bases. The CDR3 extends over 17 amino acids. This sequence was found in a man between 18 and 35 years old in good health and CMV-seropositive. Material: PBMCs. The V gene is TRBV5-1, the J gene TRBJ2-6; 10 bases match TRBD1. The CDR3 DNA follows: TGCGCCAGCGAAAACCGGGACAGGGGCTCTGGGGCCAACGTCCTGACTTTC. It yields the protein CASENRDRGSGANVLTF. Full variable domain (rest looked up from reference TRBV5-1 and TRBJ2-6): KAGVTQTPRYLIKTRGQQVTLSCSPISGHRSVSWYQQTPGQGLQFLFEYFSETQRNKGNFPGRFSGRQFSNSRSEMNVSTLELGDSALYLCASENRDRGSGANVLTFGAGSRLTVL.